The rows below give T cell receptor beta chains drawn from one sample of a study of shared clonotypes between healthy human individuals. Using immunoSEQ multiplex PCR, the repertoire was profiled, and TCRdb retains in-frame clones only, with some absent. The sample has roughly 2 million clones, roughly 96% seen once. Input material: naive CD4+ T cells sorted from blood. Receptors originate from a man younger than 35 in good health. Both conserved end residues are part of each CDR3. A D gene is named only where the DNA matches it firmly. Clone size appears in some rows only: once, few, many, or a class for an expanded clone.

clone_size: -; cdr3_length: 14; v_call: TRBV13; j_call: TRBJ1-2; d_call: TRBD1; cdr3_aa: CASSLTGSRYGYTF; cdr3_nt: TGTGCCAGCAGCTTGACAGGGAGTAGGTATGGCTACACCTTC
clone_size: -; cdr3_length: 13; v_call: TRBV7-9; j_call: TRBJ1-1; d_call: -; cdr3_aa: CASSLERQLKAFF; cdr3_nt: TGTGCCAGCAGCTTAGAGCGGCAGCTGAAAGCTTTCTTT
clone_size: -; cdr3_length: 14; v_call: TRBV7-2; j_call: TRBJ2-7; d_call: -; cdr3_aa: CASSLAAGTYEQYF; cdr3_nt: TGTGCCAGCAGCTTAGCCGCAGGGACCTACGAGCAGTACTTC
clone_size: -; cdr3_length: 14; v_call: TRBV5-5; j_call: TRBJ2-7; d_call: -; cdr3_aa: CASSFERGVNEQYF; cdr3_nt: TGTGCCAGCAGCTTTGAAAGGGGTGTCAACGAGCAGTACTTC
clone_size: -; cdr3_length: 16; v_call: TRBV25-1; j_call: TRBJ2-4; d_call: TRBD1; cdr3_aa: CASSEGQGGPKNIQYF; cdr3_nt: TGTGCCAGCAGTGAAGGACAGGGTGGGCCCAAAAACATTCAGTACTTC
clone_size: -; cdr3_length: 14; v_call: TRBV5-1; j_call: TRBJ1-1; d_call: -; cdr3_aa: CASSSGTDRSWAFF; cdr3_nt: TGCGCCAGCAGTTCCGGGACGGATCGCTCTTGGGCTTTCTTT
clone_size: -; cdr3_length: 13; v_call: TRBV7-2; j_call: TRBJ1-6; d_call: TRBD1; cdr3_aa: CASRWTGDSPLHF; cdr3_nt: TGTGCCAGCAGATGGACAGGTGATTCACCCCTCCACTTT
clone_size: -; cdr3_length: 16; v_call: TRBV7-2; j_call: TRBJ2-2; d_call: TRBD1; cdr3_aa: CASSSYRGSDTGELFF; cdr3_nt: TGTGCCAGCAGCTCCTACAGGGGTAGCGACACCGGGGAGCTGTTTTTT
clone_size: once; cdr3_length: 15; v_call: TRBV28; j_call: TRBJ2-2; d_call: TRBD1; cdr3_aa: CASTSGTGRPGELFF; cdr3_nt: TGTGCCAGCACCTCAGGGACAGGGAGACCCGGGGAGCTGTTTTTT
clone_size: -; cdr3_length: 17; v_call: TRBV18; j_call: TRBJ2-5; d_call: -; cdr3_aa: CASSLVISGLQQETQYF; cdr3_nt: TGTGCCAGCTCACTCGTAATTTCGGGACTCCAGCAAGAGACCCAGTACTTC
clone_size: -; cdr3_length: 15; v_call: TRBV5-1; j_call: TRBJ2-7; d_call: -; cdr3_aa: CASSLGASSSYEQYF; cdr3_nt: TGCGCCAGCAGCTTGGGGGCCTCTAGCTCCTACGAGCAGTACTTC
clone_size: -; cdr3_length: 17; v_call: TRBV11-3; j_call: TRBJ2-1; d_call: TRBD1; cdr3_aa: CASSFALGQGEGNEQFF; cdr3_nt: TGTGCCAGCAGCTTCGCACTGGGACAGGGGGAAGGCAATGAGCAGTTCTTC
clone_size: -; cdr3_length: 15; v_call: TRBV30; j_call: TRBJ2-3; d_call: TRBD1; cdr3_aa: CAWSPPDRATDTQYF; cdr3_nt: TGTGCCTGGAGTCCCCCAGACAGGGCGACAGATACGCAGTATTTT
clone_size: -; cdr3_length: 14; v_call: TRBV6-1; j_call: TRBJ1-1; d_call: -; cdr3_aa: CASSEFRGNTEAFF; cdr3_nt: TGTGCCAGCAGTGAATTTAGGGGGAACACTGAAGCTTTCTTT
clone_size: once; cdr3_length: 16; v_call: TRBV18; j_call: TRBJ1-5; d_call: TRBD1; cdr3_aa: CASSRGTGGSNQPQHF; cdr3_nt: TGTGCCAGCTCACGAGGGACAGGGGGAAGCAATCAGCCCCAGCATTTT
clone_size: once; cdr3_length: 15; v_call: TRBV27; j_call: TRBJ2-7; d_call: -; cdr3_aa: CASSLPRGNGYEQYF; cdr3_nt: TGTGCCAGCAGTTTGCCCCGAGGCAACGGCTACGAGCAGTACTTC
clone_size: -; cdr3_length: 15; v_call: TRBV7-9; j_call: TRBJ1-5; d_call: -; cdr3_aa: CASSLSGGAHQPQHF; cdr3_nt: TGTGCCAGCAGCTTATCTGGGGGGGCCCATCAGCCCCAGCATTTT
clone_size: -; cdr3_length: 16; v_call: TRBV2; j_call: TRBJ1-6; d_call: -; cdr3_aa: CASSEGDTNFDSPLHF; cdr3_nt: TGTGCCAGCAGTGAAGGGGACACGAACTTTGATTCACCCCTCCACTTT
clone_size: -; cdr3_length: 15; v_call: TRBV11-2; j_call: TRBJ2-1; d_call: TRBD1; cdr3_aa: CASSNAGTGYNEQFF; cdr3_nt: TGTGCCAGCAGCAATGCCGGGACAGGGTACAATGAGCAGTTCTTC
clone_size: -; cdr3_length: 17; v_call: TRBV28; j_call: TRBJ2-3; d_call: -; cdr3_aa: CASSLFVTGRGKWTQYF; cdr3_nt: TGTGCCAGCAGTTTATTCGTGACGGGCAGAGGGAAGTGGACGCAGTATTTT